This note documents a single TCR beta chain sequence. The antigen is undetermined. The entry originates in a study of beta chain features in type 1 diabetes. One heparinised draw of blood, averaging around 120 mL, came from each donor. Expressed TCRB transcripts were sequenced after all isolated RNA was converted to cDNA. Generated by immunoSEQ multiplex PCR, the TCRdb table keeps only in-frame clones and is missing some. This sample has 620,000 or so clones, with around a sixth found just once. Germline trimming cut 6 bases from V and 3 bases from J; bases unmatched to any gene: 4. Per the germline V gene, CDR1 is SEHNR and CDR2 is FQNEAQ (reference sequence). This CDR3 spans 15 amino acids. Notes on the study in general: For TCRB rearrangement, an influence of HLA type remained unresolved here.

The sample consisted of naive CD4+ T cells from blood. The V and J genes are TRBV7-9 and TRBJ2-2; TRBD2 matches 10 bases. This clonotype was obtained from a man aged 18 to 35 in good health. The CDR3 DNA reads TGTGCCAGCAGACTAGCGGGAAGGGACACCGGGGAGCTGTTTTTT. Its protein product is CASRLAGRDTGELFF.